A selection of T cell receptor beta chains follows, all from one sample in a study of blood T cells in healthy people across ages. TCRdb processed the 5' RACE reads anew with MiXCR; each CDR3 protein has one entry. The sample comprises roughly 860,000 distinct CDR3 sequences, 60% to 80% of which are singletons, and 28% rests with the top ten. The sample taken for sequencing was blood. These receptors all stem from a man aged 30 to 45 in good health. Each CDR3 is given with its conserved first and last residue. A D gene is named only where the DNA matches it firmly. Size is stated for part of the rows, as once, few or many counts, or as a class when the clone is expanded.

d_gene,v_gene,abundance,j_gene,CDR3aa,CDR3nt
NA,TRBV4-2,few,TRBJ1-5,CASSHGSNQPQHF,TGTGCCAGCAGCCACGGGAGCAATCAGCCCCAGCATTTT
NA,TRBV6-5,NA,TRBJ1-5,CASSYSSVSNQPQHF,TGTGCCAGCAGTTACTCGTCTGTCTCCAATCAGCCCCAGCATTTT
NA,TRBV4-3,NA,TRBJ1-2,CASSQDLDPNYGYTF,TGCGCCAGCAGCCAAGATCTGGATCCTAACTATGGCTACACCTTC
NA,TRBV11-2,NA,TRBJ2-1,CASSLDGGGAYNEQFF,TGTGCCAGCAGCTTAGATGGTGGCGGGGCCTACAATGAGCAGTTCTTC
NA,TRBV12-3/TRBV12-4,NA,TRBJ1-5,CASSFPGLDGGNQPQHF,TGTGCCAGCAGTTTCCCGGGTCTCGATGGGGGCAATCAGCCCCAGCATTTT
NA,TRBV18,NA,TRBJ2-3,CASSQGAGTVADTQYF,TGTGCCAGCTCACAGGGGGCAGGGACTGTGGCAGATACGCAGTATTTT
TRBD2,TRBV4-2,NA,TRBJ2-7,CASSQDKVLAGSYEQYF,TGTGCCAGCAGCCAAGATAAGGTACTAGCGGGCTCCTACGAGCAGTACTTC
NA,TRBV7-9,NA,TRBJ1-4,CASSLIPGVNEKLFF,TGTGCCAGCAGCTTAATACCCGGGGTTAATGAAAAACTGTTTTTT
TRBD2,TRBV4-3,NA,TRBJ2-1,CASTITGGGNEQFF,TGCGCCAGCACGATTACGGGGGGAGGAAATGAGCAGTTCTTC
TRBD1,TRBV7-8,NA,TRBJ2-7,CASSYGTGTSYEQYF,TGTGCCAGCAGCTACGGGACAGGGACTTCCTACGAGCAGTACTTC
NA,TRBV28,NA,TRBJ1-4,CASRGGSSNGEKLFF,TGTGCCAGCAGGGGCGGGTCCTCCAACGGTGAAAAACTGTTTTTT
NA,TRBV11-2,NA,TRBJ2-7,CASSLDRPGGSYEQYF,TGTGCCAGCAGCTTAGATCGCCCCGGCGGGTCCTACGAGCAGTACTTC
TRBD1,TRBV4-1,NA,TRBJ1-5,CASSRDRGNGQPQHF,TGCGCCAGCAGCCGGGACAGGGGAAACGGGCAGCCCCAGCATTTT
NA,TRBV4-3,NA,TRBJ1-6,CASSQDTGRYNSPLHF,TGCGCCAGCAGCCAAGATACCGGACGGTACAATTCACCCCTCCACTTT
NA,TRBV27,NA,TRBJ1-2,CASKGQGASMGGYTF,TGTGCCAGCAAGGGACAAGGGGCCTCCATGGGTGGCTACACCTTC
TRBD1,TRBV5-1,NA,TRBJ2-7,CASSTTFRDRVYEQYF,TGCGCCAGCAGTACCACCTTCCGGGACAGGGTTTACGAGCAGTACTTC
TRBD2,TRBV2,NA,TRBJ2-5,CASSVSSGGWETQYF,TGTGCCAGCAGTGTGTCTAGCGGGGGCTGGGAGACCCAGTACTTC
NA,TRBV7-2,NA,TRBJ2-7,CASSLVEGGAYEQYF,TGTGCCAGCAGCTTAGTCGAGGGGGGCGCCTACGAGCAGTACTTC
NA,TRBV12-3/TRBV12-4,NA,TRBJ2-3,CASSLAHDTQYF,TGTGCCAGCAGTTTAGCGCACGATACGCAGTATTTT
NA,TRBV5-1,few,TRBJ1-5,CASRDRLDQPQHF,TGCGCCAGCCGTGACAGGCTGGATCAGCCCCAGCATTTT
NA,TRBV9,NA,TRBJ1-4,CASSFTENVGKLFF,TGTGCCAGCAGCTTTACAGAGAACGTCGGAAAACTGTTTTTT
TRBD2,TRBV7-3,NA,TRBJ2-3,CASSPWTSGADTQYF,TGTGCCAGCAGCCCCTGGACTAGCGGGGCAGATACGCAGTATTTT
TRBD1,TRBV20-1,few,TRBJ2-1,CSAPPGQGVEQFF,TGCAGTGCTCCCCCGGGACAGGGGGTTGAGCAGTTCTTC
TRBD1,TRBV9,NA,TRBJ2-5,CASSVRTGGQSGETQYF,TGTGCCAGCAGCGTACGGACAGGGGGTCAATCGGGGGAGACCCAGTACTTC
NA,TRBV9,NA,TRBJ1-5,CASSSGQQPQHF,TGTGCCAGCAGCTCCGGACAGCAGCCCCAGCATTTT
TRBD1,TRBV20-1,NA,TRBJ2-4,CSASLGQDGSLAKNIQYF,TGCAGTGCCAGCCTCGGACAGGATGGGAGCCTAGCCAAAAACATTCAGTACTTC
NA,TRBV7-3,NA,TRBJ1-2,CASSPDGMRGYTF,TGTGCCAGCAGCCCCGACGGTATGAGAGGCTACACCTTC
TRBD1,TRBV10-3,NA,TRBJ2-1,CAISGDRGDEQFF,TGTGCCATCAGTGGGGACAGGGGCGATGAGCAGTTCTTC
NA,TRBV5-1,few,TRBJ2-7,CASSFARYKGVYEQYF,TGCGCCAGCAGCTTCGCCCGTTATAAGGGGGTCTACGAGCAGTACTTC
NA,TRBV9,NA,TRBJ2-5,CASSVGQGTEQTQYF,TGTGCCAGCAGCGTAGGGCAGGGCACAGAACAGACCCAGTACTTC
NA,TRBV10-3,few,TRBJ1-1,CAISESVHRSGEDTEAFF,TGTGCCATCAGTGAGTCAGTTCACAGGTCTGGGGAAGACACTGAAGCTTTCTTT
TRBD1,TRBV20-1,few,TRBJ2-1,CSARVPWGQGVNEQFF,TGCAGTGCTAGAGTGCCTTGGGGACAGGGAGTGAATGAGCAGTTCTTC
TRBD2,TRBV5-8,NA,TRBJ2-1,CASSLDWVAGGRVSYNEQFF,TGTGCCAGCAGCTTGGACTGGGTAGCGGGGGGCCGGGTTTCCTACAATGAGCAGTTCTTC
NA,TRBV29-1,NA,TRBJ1-2,CSVVGDGYTF,TGCAGCGTTGTTGGGGATGGCTACACCTTC
TRBD2,TRBV6-2/TRBV6-3,few,TRBJ2-3,CASSRTSGTLTDTQYF,TGTGCCAGCAGTCGGACTAGCGGGACACTCACAGATACGCAGTATTTT
NA,TRBV14,once,TRBJ1-2,CASAAHRNRGYTF,TGTGCCAGCGCCGCCCACAGGAATCGCGGCTACACCTTC
NA,TRBV5-1,NA,TRBJ2-3,CASMLVSYTDTQYF,TGCGCCAGCATGTTGGTCAGTTACACAGATACGCAGTATTTT
NA,TRBV7-9,NA,TRBJ1-2,CASSLADGNNYGYTF,TGTGCCAGCAGCTTAGCGGACGGAAATAACTATGGCTACACCTTC
TRBD2,TRBV4-2,NA,TRBJ2-1,CASSQASGGIYNEQFF,TGTGCCAGCAGCCAGGCGAGCGGGGGTATTTACAATGAGCAGTTCTTC
TRBD1,TRBV6-1,once,TRBJ2-5,CASRPDRGMTQYF,TGTGCCAGCAGACCCGACAGGGGAATGACCCAGTACTTC
TRBD2,TRBV28,NA,TRBJ2-7,CASIAGVGYEQYF,TGTGCCAGCATCGCGGGGGTGGGCTACGAGCAGTACTTC
NA,TRBV20-1,NA,TRBJ2-6,CSARDHSVTGRSGANVLTF,TGCAGTGCTAGAGATCACAGTGTAACAGGCAGGTCTGGGGCCAACGTCCTGACTTTC
NA,TRBV4-3,NA,TRBJ1-6,CASSQDNFDNNSPLHF,TGCGCCAGCAGCCAAGATAATTTCGATAATAATTCACCCCTCCACTTT
NA,TRBV7-9,many,TRBJ1-1,CASSQGLMNTEAFF,TGTGCCAGCAGCCAGGGGCTCATGAACACTGAAGCTTTCTTT
TRBD1,TRBV20-1,NA,TRBJ2-7,CSVSGQGAGEQYF,TGCAGTGTCTCCGGACAGGGGGCTGGGGAGCAGTACTTC
NA,TRBV25-1,NA,TRBJ2-7,CASMVGNEQYF,TGTGCCAGCATGGTAGGGAACGAGCAGTACTTC
NA,TRBV20-1,NA,TRBJ2-1,CSATEYSEQFF,TGCAGTGCTACCGAGTACAGTGAGCAGTTCTTC
NA,TRBV29-1,NA,TRBJ2-3,CGVRLDTQYF,TGCGGCGTTCGATTAGATACGCAGTATTTT
NA,TRBV10-3,NA,TRBJ2-7,CAISRETGSYEQYF,TGTGCCATCTCCCGGGAGACAGGGTCCTACGAGCAGTACTTC
NA,TRBV7-9,NA,TRBJ2-4,CASSYKNIQYF,TGTGCCAGCAGCTACAAAAACATTCAGTACTTC
NA,TRBV4-3,NA,TRBJ1-5,CASSQAPPAGGGYQPQHF,TGCGCCAGCAGCCAAGCCCCCCCCGCGGGAGGGGGGTATCAGCCCCAGCATTTT
TRBD2,TRBV28,NA,TRBJ2-1,CASSWPDTSGGAHSSYNEQFF,TGTGCCAGCAGTTGGCCCGATACTAGCGGGGGGGCTCATAGCTCCTACAATGAGCAGTTCTTC
TRBD2,TRBV6-6,NA,TRBJ2-7,CASSSGTRRVEQYF,TGTGCCAGCAGTTCCGGGACTAGAAGGGTCGAGCAGTACTTC
NA,TRBV7-9,NA,TRBJ2-4,CASGLGRTPGDIQYF,TGTGCCAGCGGCTTAGGAAGGACACCTGGGGACATTCAGTACTTC